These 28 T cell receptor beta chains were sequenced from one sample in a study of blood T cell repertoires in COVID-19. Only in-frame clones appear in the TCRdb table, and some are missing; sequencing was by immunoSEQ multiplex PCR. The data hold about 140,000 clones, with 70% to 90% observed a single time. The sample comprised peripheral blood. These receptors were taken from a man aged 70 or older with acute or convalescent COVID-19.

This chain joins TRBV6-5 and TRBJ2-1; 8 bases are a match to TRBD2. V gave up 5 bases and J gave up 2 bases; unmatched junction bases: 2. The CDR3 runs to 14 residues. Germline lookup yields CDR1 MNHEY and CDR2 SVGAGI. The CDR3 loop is CASSRGGTYNEQFF. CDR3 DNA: TGTGCCAGCAGTCGGGGGGGGACCTACAATGAGCAGTTCTTC.

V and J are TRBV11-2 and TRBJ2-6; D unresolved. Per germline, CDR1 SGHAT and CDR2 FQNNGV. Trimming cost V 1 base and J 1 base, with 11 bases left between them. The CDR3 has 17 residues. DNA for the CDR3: TGTGCCAGCAGCTTAGCGGGTTCACGGTCTGGGGCCAACGTCCTGACTTTC. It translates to CASSLAGSRSGANVLTF.

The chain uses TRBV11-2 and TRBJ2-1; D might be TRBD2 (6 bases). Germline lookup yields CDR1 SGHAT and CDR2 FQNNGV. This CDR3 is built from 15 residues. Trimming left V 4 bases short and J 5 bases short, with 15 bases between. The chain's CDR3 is CASSSTAGYNNEQFF. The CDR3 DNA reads TGTGCCAGCAGCTCAACTGCGGGATATAACAATGAGCAGTTCTTC.

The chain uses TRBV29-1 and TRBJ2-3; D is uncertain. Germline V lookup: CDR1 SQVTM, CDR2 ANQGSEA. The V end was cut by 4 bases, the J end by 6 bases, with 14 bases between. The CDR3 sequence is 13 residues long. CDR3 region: CSVVAFLRDTQYF. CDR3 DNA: TGCAGCGTTGTAGCCTTTTTGAGGGATACGCAGTATTTT.

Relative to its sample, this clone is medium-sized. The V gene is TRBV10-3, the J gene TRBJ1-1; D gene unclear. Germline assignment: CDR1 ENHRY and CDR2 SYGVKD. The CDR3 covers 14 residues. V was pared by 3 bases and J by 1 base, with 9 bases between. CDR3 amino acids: CAISEKAQNTEAFF. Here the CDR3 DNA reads TGTGCCATCAGTGAAAAAGCCCAGAACACTGAAGCTTTCTTT.

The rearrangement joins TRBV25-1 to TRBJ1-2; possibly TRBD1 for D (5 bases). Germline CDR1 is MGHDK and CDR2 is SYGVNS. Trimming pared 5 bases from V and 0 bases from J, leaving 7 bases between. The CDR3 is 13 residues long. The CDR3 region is CASSWGANYGYTF. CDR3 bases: TGTGCCAGCAGTTGGGGCGCTAACTATGGCTACACCTTC.

Written as DNA, the CDR3 is TGTGCCAGCACCTCGGACTACACGAACACCGGGGAGCTGTTTTTT. This translates into CASTSDYTNTGELFF. The chain links TRBV11-2 to TRBJ2-2, with D possibly being TRBD2 (6 bases). CDR3 length equals 15 residues. Germline CDR1 reads SGHAT; CDR2 reads FQNNGV. V was cut by 7 bases and J by 0 bases, with 12 bases left in between. The full variable domain, with the rest looked up from reference TRBV11-2 and TRBJ2-2, is EAGVAQSPRYKIIEKRQSVAFWCNPISGHATLYWYQQILGQGPKLLIQFQNNGVVDDSQLPKDRFSAERLKGVDSTLKIQPAKLEDSAVYLCASTSDYTNTGELFFGEGSRLTVL.

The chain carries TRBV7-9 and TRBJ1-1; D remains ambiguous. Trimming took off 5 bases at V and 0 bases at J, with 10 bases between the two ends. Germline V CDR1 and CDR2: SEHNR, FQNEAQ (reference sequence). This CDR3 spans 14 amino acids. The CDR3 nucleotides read TGTGCCAGCAGCCCTCCCGGGGTGAACACTGAAGCTTTCTTT. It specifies CASSPPGVNTEAFF.

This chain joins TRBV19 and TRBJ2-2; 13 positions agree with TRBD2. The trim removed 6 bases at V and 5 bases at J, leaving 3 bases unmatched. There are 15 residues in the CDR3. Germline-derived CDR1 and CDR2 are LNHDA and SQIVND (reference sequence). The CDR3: CASSGLAGETGELFF. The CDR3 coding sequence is TGTGCCAGTAGCGGACTAGCGGGAGAGACCGGGGAGCTGTTTTTT.

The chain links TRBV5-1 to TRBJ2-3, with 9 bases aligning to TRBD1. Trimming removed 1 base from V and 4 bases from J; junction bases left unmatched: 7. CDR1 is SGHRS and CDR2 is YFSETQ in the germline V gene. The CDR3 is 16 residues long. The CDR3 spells CASSLTGGFGADTQYF. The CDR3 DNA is TGCGCCAGCAGCTTGACAGGGGGCTTTGGGGCAGATACGCAGTATTTT.

CDR3 in amino acids: CASSRSGGASYEQYF. The DNA for the CDR3 is TGTGCCAGTAGTCGGAGCGGGGGGGCGAGTTACGAGCAGTACTTC. V is TRBV19 and J is TRBJ2-7, with 10 nucleotides matching TRBD2. This CDR3 has 15 amino acids. V trimming: 5 bases; J trimming: 4 bases; junction bases outside the gene matches: 8. Germline assignment: CDR1 LNHDA and CDR2 SQIVND (reference sequence).

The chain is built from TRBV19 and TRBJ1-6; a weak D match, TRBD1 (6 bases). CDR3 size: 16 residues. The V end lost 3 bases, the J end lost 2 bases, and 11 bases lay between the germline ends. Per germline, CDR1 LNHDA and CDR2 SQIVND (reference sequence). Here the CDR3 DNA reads TGTGCCAGTAGTATGGACAGTGTGCCCTATAATTCACCCCTCCACTTT. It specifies CASSMDSVPYNSPLHF.

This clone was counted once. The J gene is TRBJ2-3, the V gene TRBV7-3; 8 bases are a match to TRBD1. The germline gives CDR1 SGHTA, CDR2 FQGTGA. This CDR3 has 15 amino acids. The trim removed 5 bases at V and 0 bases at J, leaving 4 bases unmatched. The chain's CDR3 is CASSPGGSSTDTQYF. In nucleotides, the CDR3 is TGTGCCAGCAGCCCAGGGGGCTCTAGCACAGATACGCAGTATTTT.

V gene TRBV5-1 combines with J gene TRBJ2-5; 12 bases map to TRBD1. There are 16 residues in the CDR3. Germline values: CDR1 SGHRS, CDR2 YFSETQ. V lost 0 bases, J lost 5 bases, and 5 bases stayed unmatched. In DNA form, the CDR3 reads TGCGCCAGCAGCTTGGCGGGACAGGGGGCCCTGGAGACCCAGTACTTC. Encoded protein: CASSLAGQGALETQYF.

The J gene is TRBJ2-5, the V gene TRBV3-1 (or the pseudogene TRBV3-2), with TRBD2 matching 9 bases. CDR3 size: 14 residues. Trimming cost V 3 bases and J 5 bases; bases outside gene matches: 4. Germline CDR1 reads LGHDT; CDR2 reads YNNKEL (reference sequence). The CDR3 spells CASSHGGRVETQYF. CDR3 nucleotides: TGTGCCAGCAGCCACGGCGGGAGGGTGGAGACCCAGTACTTC.

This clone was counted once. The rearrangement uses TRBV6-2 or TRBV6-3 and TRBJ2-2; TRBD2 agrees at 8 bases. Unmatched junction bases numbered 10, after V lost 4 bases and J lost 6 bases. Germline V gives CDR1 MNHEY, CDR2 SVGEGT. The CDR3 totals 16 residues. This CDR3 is CASSSPGLEWAGELFF. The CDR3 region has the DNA TGTGCCAGCAGTTCCCCGGGACTAGAATGGGCCGGGGAGCTGTTTTTT.

The CDR3 sequence is CASSFMFSGSTDTQYF. CDR3 DNA sequence: TGTGCCAGCAGCTTTATGTTTAGCGGGAGCACAGATACGCAGTATTTT. This rearrangement joins TRBV7-3 to TRBJ2-3; 7 nucleotides agree with TRBD2. Trimming removed 3 bases from V and 0 bases from J; junction bases left unmatched: 6. This CDR3 is built from 16 residues. Germline V gene lookup returns CDR1 SGHTA and CDR2 FQGTGA.

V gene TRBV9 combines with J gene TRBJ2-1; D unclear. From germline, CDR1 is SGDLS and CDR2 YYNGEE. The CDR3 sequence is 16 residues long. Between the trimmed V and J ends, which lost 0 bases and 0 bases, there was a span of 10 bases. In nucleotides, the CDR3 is TGTGCCAGCAGCGTAGTATTAGCTAGCTCCTACAATGAGCAGTTCTTC. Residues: CASSVVLASSYNEQFF.

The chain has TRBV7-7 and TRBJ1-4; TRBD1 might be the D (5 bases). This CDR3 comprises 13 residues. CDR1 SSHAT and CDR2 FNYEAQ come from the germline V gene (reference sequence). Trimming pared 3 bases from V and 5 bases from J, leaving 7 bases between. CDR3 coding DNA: TGTGCCAGCAGCTTGAGACAGAATGAAAAACTGTTTTTT. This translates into CASSLRQNEKLFF.

In DNA, the CDR3 is TGTGCCAGCAGCGCTACGGGGACTTCCTTTAGCACAGATACGCAGTATTTT. This translates into CASSATGTSFSTDTQYF. The chain joins TRBV7-6 to TRBJ2-3; perhaps TRBD2 as D (6 bases). The V gene's germline CDR1 is SGHVS and CDR2 FNYEAQ. The CDR3 is 17 amino acids. Trimming removed 5 bases at V and 0 bases at J, with 18 bases between.

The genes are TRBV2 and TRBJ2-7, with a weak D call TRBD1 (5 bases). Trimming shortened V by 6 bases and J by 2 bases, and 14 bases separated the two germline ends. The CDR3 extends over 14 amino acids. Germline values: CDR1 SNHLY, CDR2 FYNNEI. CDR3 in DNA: TGTGCCAGCAGCCGAGACTGGGGCCCCTACGAGCAGTACTTC. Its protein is CASSRDWGPYEQYF.

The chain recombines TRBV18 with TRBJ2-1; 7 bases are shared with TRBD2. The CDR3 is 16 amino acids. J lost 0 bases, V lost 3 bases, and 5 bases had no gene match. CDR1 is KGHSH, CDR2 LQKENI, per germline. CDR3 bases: TGTGCCAGCTCACCCTCTGGCGGGGGCTCCTACAATGAGCAGTTCTTC. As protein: CASSPSGGGSYNEQFF.

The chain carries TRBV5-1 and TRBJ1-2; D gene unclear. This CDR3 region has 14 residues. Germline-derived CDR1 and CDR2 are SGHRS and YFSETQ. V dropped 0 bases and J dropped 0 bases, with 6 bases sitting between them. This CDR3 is CASSLARANYGYTF. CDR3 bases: TGCGCCAGCAGCTTGGCCCGGGCTAACTATGGCTACACCTTC.

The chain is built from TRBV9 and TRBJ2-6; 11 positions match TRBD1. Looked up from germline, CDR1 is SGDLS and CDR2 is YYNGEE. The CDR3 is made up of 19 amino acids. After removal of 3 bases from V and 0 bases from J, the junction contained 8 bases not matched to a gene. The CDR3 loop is CASSGDRGRTHSGANVLTF. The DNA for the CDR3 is TGTGCCAGCAGCGGGGACAGGGGGAGAACCCACTCTGGGGCCAACGTCCTGACTTTC.

CDR3 loop: CASSGGPGRGEKLFF. As DNA, the CDR3 is TGTGCCAGCAGCGGAGGACCAGGAAGAGGTGAAAAACTGTTTTTT. This chain joins TRBV5-4 and TRBJ1-4; D gene unclear. CDR3 length equals 15 residues. The V gene's germline CDR1 is SGHNT and CDR2 YYREEE (reference sequence). Trimming removed 4 bases at V and 7 bases at J, with 17 bases between.

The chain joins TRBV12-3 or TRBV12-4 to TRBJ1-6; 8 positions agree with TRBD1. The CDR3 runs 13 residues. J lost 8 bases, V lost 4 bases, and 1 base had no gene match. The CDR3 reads CASSSGGDSPLHF. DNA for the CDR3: TGTGCCAGCAGTTCAGGGGGCGATTCACCCCTCCACTTT.

Written as DNA, the CDR3 is TGTGCCAGCAGGGCTAGCGGGCCGGATCATGAGCAGTTCTTC. Its translation is CASRASGPDHEQFF. The chain uses TRBV5-4 and TRBJ2-1; 8 nucleotides line up with TRBD2. CDR3 size: 14 residues. V shed 5 bases and J 8 bases; nucleotides not matched to a gene: 9. Per the germline V gene, CDR1 is SGHNT and CDR2 is YYREEE (reference sequence).

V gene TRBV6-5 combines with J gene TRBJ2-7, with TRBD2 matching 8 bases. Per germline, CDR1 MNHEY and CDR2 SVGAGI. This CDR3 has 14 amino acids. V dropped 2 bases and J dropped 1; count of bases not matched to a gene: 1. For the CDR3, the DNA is TGTGCCAGCAGTTACCAGCGGGGGTCCTACGAGCAGTACTTC. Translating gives CASSYQRGSYEQYF.